What follows describes a single T cell receptor beta chain. The CDR3 runs 13 residues. Germline CDR1 is MRHNA and CDR2 is SNTAGT. The V and J ends lost 6 bases and 9 bases respectively, with 17 bases between them. The run of the v3.0 immunoSEQ assay was at survey level. Assay: immunoSEQ multiplex PCR; the TCRdb copy retains only in-frame clones and omits some. The sample includes 20,000 to 25,000 clones, just under 85% of them seen just once. These data belong to a study of long-term antiretroviral therapy in people with HIV. Sequenced material: unsorted PBMCs, taken 1.6 years after starting antiretroviral therapy. The clonotype comes from a man aged 35 to 55 with HIV. The chain combines TRBV6-4 with TRBJ1-1; possible D gene TRBD1, 5 bases. The CDR3 spells CASSFRVGDQAFF. CDR3 bases: TGTGCCAGCAGCTTCAGGGTGGGGGATCAAGCTTTCTTT.